Here is one T cell receptor beta chain with its context. The protocol was immunoSEQ multiplex PCR, while the TCRdb copy is restricted to in-frame clones and leaves out a portion. The data hold just under 65,000 clones, with approximately 95% observed a single time. Germline CDR1 GTSNPN, CDR2 SVGIG (reference sequence). This CDR3 comprises 12 residues. Trimming shortened V by 0 bases and J by 8 bases, and 10 bases separated the two germline ends. The data derive from a study of cytomegalovirus exposure and HLA in healthy donors. Sequencing used PBMCs. The V gene is TRBV30, the J gene TRBJ1-2; D might be TRBD1 (5 bases). This sequence originates from a woman aged 18-29 years in good health and CMV-seropositive. CDR3 sequence reads: CAWSVGQAGYTF. For the CDR3, the DNA is TGTGCCTGGAGTGTGGGGCAGGCGGGCTACACCTTC.